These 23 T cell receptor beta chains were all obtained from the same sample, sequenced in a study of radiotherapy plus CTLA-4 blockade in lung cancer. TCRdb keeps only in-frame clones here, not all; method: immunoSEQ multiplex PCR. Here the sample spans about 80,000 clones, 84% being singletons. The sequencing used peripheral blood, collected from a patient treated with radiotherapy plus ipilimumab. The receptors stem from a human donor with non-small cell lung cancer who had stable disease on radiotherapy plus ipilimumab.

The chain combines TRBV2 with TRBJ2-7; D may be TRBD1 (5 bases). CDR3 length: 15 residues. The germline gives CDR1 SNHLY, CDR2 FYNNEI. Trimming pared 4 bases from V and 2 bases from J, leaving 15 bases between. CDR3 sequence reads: CASSGQGQPPYEQYF. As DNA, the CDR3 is TGTGCCAGCAGTGGTCAGGGTCAACCCCCCTACGAGCAGTACTTC.

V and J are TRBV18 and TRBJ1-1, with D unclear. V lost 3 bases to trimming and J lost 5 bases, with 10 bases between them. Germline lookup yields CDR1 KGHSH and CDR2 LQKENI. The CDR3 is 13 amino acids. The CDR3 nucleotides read TGTGCCAGCTCACCCTTAGAACGGACTGAAGCTTTCTTT. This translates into CASSPLERTEAFF.

CDR3 nucleotides: TGTGCCAGCAGTGAAGGGGACCGTGCAACTAATGAAAAACTGTTTTTT. As protein: CASSEGDRATNEKLFF. The chain combines TRBV2 with TRBJ1-4, with a tentative D call TRBD1 (5 bases). CDR3 length: 16 residues. V was shortened by 1 base and J by 0 bases, with 9 bases between the two germline ends. Per germline, CDR1 SNHLY and CDR2 FYNNEI.

In nucleotides, the CDR3 is TGCGCCAGCAGCTTGGCCGGGGGAACCAATTCACCCCTCCACTTT. This encodes CASSLAGGTNSPLHF. The rearrangement links TRBV5-1 to TRBJ1-6, with TRBD1 as a possible D gene (5 bases). Between the trimmed V and J ends, which lost 0 bases and 7 bases, there was a span of 11 bases. Germline V lookup: CDR1 SGHRS, CDR2 YFSETQ. The CDR3 extends over 15 amino acids.

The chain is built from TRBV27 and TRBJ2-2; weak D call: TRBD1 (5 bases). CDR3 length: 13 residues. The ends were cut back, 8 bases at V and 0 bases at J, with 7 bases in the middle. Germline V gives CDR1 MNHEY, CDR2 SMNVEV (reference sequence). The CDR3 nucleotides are TGTGCCAGCCAGGGATCGAACACCGGGGAGCTGTTTTTT. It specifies CASQGSNTGELFF.

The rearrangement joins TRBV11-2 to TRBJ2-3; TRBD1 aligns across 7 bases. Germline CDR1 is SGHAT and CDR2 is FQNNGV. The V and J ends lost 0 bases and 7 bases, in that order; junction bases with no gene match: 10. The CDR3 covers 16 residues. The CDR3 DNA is TGTGCCAGCAGCTTAGAACCGGGACAGAAATGGAATACGCAGTATTTT. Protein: CASSLEPGQKWNTQYF.

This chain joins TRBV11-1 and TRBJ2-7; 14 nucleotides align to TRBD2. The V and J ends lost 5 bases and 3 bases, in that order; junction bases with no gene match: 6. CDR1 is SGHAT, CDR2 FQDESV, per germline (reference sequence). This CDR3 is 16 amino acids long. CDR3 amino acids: CASSEVGTSGSYEQYF. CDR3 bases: TGTGCCAGCAGCGAGGTAGGGACTAGCGGGAGCTACGAGCAGTACTTC.

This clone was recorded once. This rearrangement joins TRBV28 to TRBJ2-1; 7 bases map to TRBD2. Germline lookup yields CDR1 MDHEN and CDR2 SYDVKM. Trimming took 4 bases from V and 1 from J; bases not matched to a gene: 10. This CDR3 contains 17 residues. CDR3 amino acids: CASSSPLARGSYNEQFF. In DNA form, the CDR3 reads TGTGCCAGCAGTTCACCACTAGCGCGGGGTTCCTACAATGAGCAGTTCTTC.

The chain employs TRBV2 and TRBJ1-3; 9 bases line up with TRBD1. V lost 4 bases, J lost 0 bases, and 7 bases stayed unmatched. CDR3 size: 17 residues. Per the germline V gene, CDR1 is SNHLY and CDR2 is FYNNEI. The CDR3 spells CASSGKETGGSGNTIYF. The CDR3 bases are TGTGCCAGCAGTGGGAAGGAGACAGGGGGCTCTGGAAACACCATATATTTT.

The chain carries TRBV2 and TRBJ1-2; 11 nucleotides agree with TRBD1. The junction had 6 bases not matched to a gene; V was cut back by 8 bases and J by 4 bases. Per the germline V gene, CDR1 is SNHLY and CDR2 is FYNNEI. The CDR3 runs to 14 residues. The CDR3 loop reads CASRDRGYVYGYTF. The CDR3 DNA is TGTGCCAGCCGGGACAGGGGGTATGTCTATGGCTACACCTTC.

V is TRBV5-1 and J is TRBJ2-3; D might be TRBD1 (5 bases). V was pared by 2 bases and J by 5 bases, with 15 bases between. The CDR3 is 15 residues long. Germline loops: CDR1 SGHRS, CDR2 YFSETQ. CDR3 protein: CASSFDRPSRDTQYF. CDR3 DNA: TGCGCCAGCAGCTTTGACAGACCCTCAAGAGATACGCAGTATTTT.

The CDR3 loop reads CASSPGLGGDIQYF. CDR3 DNA sequence: TGTGCCAGCAGCCCGGGACTAGGAGGTGACATTCAGTACTTC. The J gene is TRBJ2-4, the V gene TRBV11-2; TRBD2 aligns across 8 bases. CDR3 length: 14 amino acids. The junction had 8 bases not matched to a gene; V was cut back by 5 bases and J by 8 bases. CDR1 is SGHAT, CDR2 FQNNGV, per germline.

The CDR3 spells CASRLGTVNEKLFF. DNA of the CDR3: TGTGCCAGCAGACTTGGGACAGTAAATGAAAAACTGTTTTTT. The chain employs TRBV2 and TRBJ1-4; 7 positions agree with TRBD1. Trimming at V came to 6 bases and at J to 5 bases, leaving 6 bases not matched to a gene. Per germline, CDR1 SNHLY and CDR2 FYNNEI. The length of the CDR3 is 14 residues.

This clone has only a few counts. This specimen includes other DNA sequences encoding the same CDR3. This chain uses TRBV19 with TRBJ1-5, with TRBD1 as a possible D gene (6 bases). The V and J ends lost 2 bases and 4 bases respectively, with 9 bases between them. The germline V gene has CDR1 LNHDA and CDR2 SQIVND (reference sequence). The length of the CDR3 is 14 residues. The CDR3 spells CASSITTGNQPQHF. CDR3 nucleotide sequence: TGTGCCAGTAGTATAACCACAGGGAATCAGCCCCAGCATTTT.

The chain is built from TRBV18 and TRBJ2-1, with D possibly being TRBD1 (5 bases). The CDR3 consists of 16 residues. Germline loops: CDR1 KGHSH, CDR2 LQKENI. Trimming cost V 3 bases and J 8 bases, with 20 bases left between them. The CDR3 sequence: CASSPPVQGLVHEQFF. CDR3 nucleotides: TGTGCCAGCTCACCCCCGGTCCAGGGTCTGGTTCATGAGCAGTTCTTC. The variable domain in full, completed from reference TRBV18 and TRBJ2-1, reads NAGVMQNPRHLVRRRGQEARLRCSPMKGHSHVYWYRQLPEEGLKFMVYLQKENIIDESGMPKERFSAEFPKEGPSILRIQQVVRGDSAAYFCASSPPVQGLVHEQFFGPGTRLTVL.

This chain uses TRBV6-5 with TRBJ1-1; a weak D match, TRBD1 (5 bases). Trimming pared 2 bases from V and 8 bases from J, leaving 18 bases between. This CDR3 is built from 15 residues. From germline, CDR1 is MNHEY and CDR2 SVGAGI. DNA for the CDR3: TGTGCCAGCAGTTACGCCAGGGAGGGTCATCCCGAAGCTTTCTTT. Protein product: CASSYAREGHPEAFF.

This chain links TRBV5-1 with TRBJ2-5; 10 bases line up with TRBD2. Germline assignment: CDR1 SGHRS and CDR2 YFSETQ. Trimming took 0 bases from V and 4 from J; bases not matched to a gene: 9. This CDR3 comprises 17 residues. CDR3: CASSLAPKRGGPETQYF. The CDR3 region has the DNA TGCGCCAGCAGCTTGGCCCCTAAGCGGGGGGGCCCAGAGACCCAGTACTTC.

The CDR3 coding sequence is TGTGCCAGCAGTTCCCCGATAGCGGGAAGGATCCACGAGCAGTACTTC. Translated: CASSSPIAGRIHEQYF. V is TRBV27 and J is TRBJ2-7, with TRBD2 identical over 8 bases. CDR3 size: 16 residues. The junction had 13 bases not matched to a gene; V was cut back by 4 bases and J by 5 bases. The germline V gene has CDR1 MNHEY and CDR2 SMNVEV (reference sequence).

CDR3: CASSLSGGRASGELFF. In DNA form, the CDR3 reads TGTGCCAGCAGCTTAAGCGGCGGGAGGGCCTCCGGGGAGCTGTTTTTT. The chain employs TRBV7-3 and TRBJ2-2, with 9 nucleotides matching TRBD2. The CDR3 has 16 residues. Germline CDR1 reads SGHTA; CDR2 reads FQGTGA. The V and J ends lost 1 base and 6 bases, in that order; junction bases with no gene match: 6.

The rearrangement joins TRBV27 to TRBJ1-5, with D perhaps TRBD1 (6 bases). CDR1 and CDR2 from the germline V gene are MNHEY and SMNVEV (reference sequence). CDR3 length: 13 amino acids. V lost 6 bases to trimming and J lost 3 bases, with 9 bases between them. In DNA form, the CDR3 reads TGTGCCAGCAGGGACAGCGTCAATCAGCCCCAGCATTTT. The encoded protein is CASRDSVNQPQHF.

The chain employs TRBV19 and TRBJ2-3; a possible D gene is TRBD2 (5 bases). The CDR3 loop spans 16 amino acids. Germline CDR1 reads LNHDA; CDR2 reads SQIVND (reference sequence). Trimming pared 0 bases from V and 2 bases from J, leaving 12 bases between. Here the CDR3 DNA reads TGTGCCAGTAGTATAGAACGGACTCTGACCACAGATACGCAGTATTTT. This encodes CASSIERTLTTDTQYF.

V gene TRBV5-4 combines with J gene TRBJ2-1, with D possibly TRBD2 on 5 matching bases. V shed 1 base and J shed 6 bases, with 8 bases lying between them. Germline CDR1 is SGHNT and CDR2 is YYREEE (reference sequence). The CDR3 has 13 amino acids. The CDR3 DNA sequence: TGTGCCAGCAGCTTGCCTAGCAGCAATGAGCAGTTCTTC. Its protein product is CASSLPSSNEQFF.

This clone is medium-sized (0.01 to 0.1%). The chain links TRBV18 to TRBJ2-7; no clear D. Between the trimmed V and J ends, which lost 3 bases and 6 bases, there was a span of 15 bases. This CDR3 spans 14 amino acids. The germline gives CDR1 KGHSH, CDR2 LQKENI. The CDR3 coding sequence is TGTGCCAGCTCACCCGTGGCCGTTGGCGGCGAGCAGTACTTC. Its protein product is CASSPVAVGGEQYF.